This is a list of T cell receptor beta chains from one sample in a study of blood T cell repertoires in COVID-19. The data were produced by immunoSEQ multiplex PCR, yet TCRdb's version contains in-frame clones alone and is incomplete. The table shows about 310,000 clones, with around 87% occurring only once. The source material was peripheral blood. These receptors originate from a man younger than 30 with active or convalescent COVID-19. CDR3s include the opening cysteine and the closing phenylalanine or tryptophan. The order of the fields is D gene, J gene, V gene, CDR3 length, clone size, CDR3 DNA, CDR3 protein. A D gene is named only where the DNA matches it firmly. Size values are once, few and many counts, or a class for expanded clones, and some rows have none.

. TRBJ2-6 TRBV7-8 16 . TGTGCCAGCAGCTTAGTTGCGTTCTCTGGGGCCAACGTCCTGACTTTC CASSLVAFSGANVLTF
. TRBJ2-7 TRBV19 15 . TGTGCCAGTAGTCCTTGGACGGGGATCAACTACGAGCAGTACTTC CASSPWTGINYEQYF
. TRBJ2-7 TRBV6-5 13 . TGTGCCACCCGACTGATACTCCCCTACGAGCAGTACTTC CATRLILPYEQYF
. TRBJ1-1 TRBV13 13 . TGTGCCAGCAGCTTCCACAGGAACACTGAAGCTTTCTTT CASSFHRNTEAFF
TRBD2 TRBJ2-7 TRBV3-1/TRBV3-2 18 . TGTGCCAGCAGCCAAGATCTAGCGGGAGGCCTCAGCTCCTACGAGCAGTACTTC CASSQDLAGGLSSYEQYF
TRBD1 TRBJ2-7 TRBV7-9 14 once TGTGCCAGCAGCCCTCGACAGGGATCCAACGAGCAGTACTTC CASSPRQGSNEQYF
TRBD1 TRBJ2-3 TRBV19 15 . TGTGCCAGTAGTACAAGGGGGCCGGGCACAGATACGCAGTATTTT CASSTRGPGTDTQYF
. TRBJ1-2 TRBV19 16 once TGTGCCAGTAGTCCACGACAGGTTCCAGCTAACTATGGCTACACCTTC CASSPRQVPANYGYTF
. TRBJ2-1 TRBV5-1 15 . TGCGCCAGTACGGGCGGGATGAGCTCCTACAATGAGCAGTTCTTC CASTGGMSSYNEQFF
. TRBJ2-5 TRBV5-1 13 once TGCGCCAGCAGCTTGGACAGGGTTGAGACCCAGTACTTC CASSLDRVETQYF
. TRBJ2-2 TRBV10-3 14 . TGTGCCATCAGCGACAGACAGAACACCGGGGAGCTGTTTTTT CAISDRQNTGELFF
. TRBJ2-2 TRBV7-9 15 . TGTGCCAGCAGCTTAGTCTTCCCAGACACCGGGGAGCTGTTTTTT CASSLVFPDTGELFF
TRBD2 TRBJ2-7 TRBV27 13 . TGTGCCAGCAGTTACGGGAGGGTTAACGAGCAGTACTTC CASSYGRVNEQYF
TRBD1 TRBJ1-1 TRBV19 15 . TGTGCCAGTAGTATCGGACAGGGGAGTGACACTGAAGCTTTCTTT CASSIGQGSDTEAFF
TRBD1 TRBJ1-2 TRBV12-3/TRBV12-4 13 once TGTGCCAGCAGTCCCCAGGGGGGCTGGGGCTACACCTTC CASSPQGGWGYTF
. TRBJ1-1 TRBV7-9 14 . TGTGCCAGCAGCTTAGGACAGGCAGACACTGAAGCTTTCTTT CASSLGQADTEAFF
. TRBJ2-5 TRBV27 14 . TGTGCCAGCAGTTTACGCGGGGTCCAAGAGACCCAGTACTTC CASSLRGVQETQYF
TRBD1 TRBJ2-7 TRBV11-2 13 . TGTGCCAGCAGCATAGGGACAGGCTACGAGCAGTACTTC CASSIGTGYEQYF
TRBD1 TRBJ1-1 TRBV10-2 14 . TGCGCCAGCAGTGGTGACAGGGGCTACACTGAAGCTTTCTTT CASSGDRGYTEAFF
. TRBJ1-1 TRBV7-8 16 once TGTGCCAGCACTCCGCACGGGACTTCAATGAACACTGAAGCTTTCTTT CASTPHGTSMNTEAFF
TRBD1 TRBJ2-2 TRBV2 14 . TGTGCCAGCAGGGGACAGGCGAACACCGGGGAGCTGTTTTTT CASRGQANTGELFF
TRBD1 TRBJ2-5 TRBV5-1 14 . TGCGCCAGCACCCTTAGACAGGGTTGGGAGACCCAGTACTTC CASTLRQGWETQYF
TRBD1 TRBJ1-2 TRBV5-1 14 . TGCGCCAGCAGCGCGACAGGGGCCGACTATGGCTACACCTTC CASSATGADYGYTF
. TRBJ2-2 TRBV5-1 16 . TGCGCCAGCAGCTTGGCCCTAGGAGGGCCCCCCGGGGAGCTGTTTTTT CASSLALGGPPGELFF
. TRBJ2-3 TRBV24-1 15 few TGTGCCACCAGTGATCCCCGCGATACCACAGATACGCAGTATTTT CATSDPRDTTDTQYF
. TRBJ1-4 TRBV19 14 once TGTGCCAGTAGCCGCGTGGGGGAGGAAGAAAAACTGTTTTTT CASSRVGEEEKLFF
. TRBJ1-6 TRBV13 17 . TGTGCCAGCAGCTTAGGGGGAGGGGCGGCCTATAATTCACCCCTCCACTTT CASSLGGGAAYNSPLHF
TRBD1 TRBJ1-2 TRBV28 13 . TGTGCCAGCAGTCACGACAGGGTTGATGGCTACACCTTC CASSHDRVDGYTF
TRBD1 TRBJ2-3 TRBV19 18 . TGTGCCAGTAGTAGTAGGACGGGACAGGAAAGCCCCACAGATACGCAGTATTTT CASSSRTGQESPTDTQYF
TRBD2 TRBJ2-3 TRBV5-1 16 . TGCGCCAGCAGCGTGCTCGCTAGCGGGAGCACAGATACGCAGTATTTT CASSVLASGSTDTQYF
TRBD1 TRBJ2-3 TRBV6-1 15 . TGTGCCAGCAGTGAACAAGACAGGGGAGCAGATACGCAGTATTTT CASSEQDRGADTQYF
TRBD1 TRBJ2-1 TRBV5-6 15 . TGTGCCAGCAGCCGCACGGGACAGGGGAGAGATGAGCAGTTCTTC CASSRTGQGRDEQFF
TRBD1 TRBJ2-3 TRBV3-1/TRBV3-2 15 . TGTGCCAGCAGCCCCCGGGACAGTGGGTCCGATACGCAGTATTTT CASSPRDSGSDTQYF
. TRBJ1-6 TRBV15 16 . TGTGCCACCAGCAGAGATCCCCGGGACAAGGGTTCACCCCTCCACTTT CATSRDPRDKGSPLHF
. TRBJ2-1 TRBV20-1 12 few TGCAGTGCTAGTGGACAGTTGAATGAGCAGTTCTTC CSASGQLNEQFF
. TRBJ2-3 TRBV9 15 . TGTGCCAGCAGCGTAGGAGGGGGTAGCACAGATACGCAGTATTTT CASSVGGGSTDTQYF
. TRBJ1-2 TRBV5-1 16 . TGCGCCAGCAGCTTGGAATTGGGGGGAACGGTCTATGGCTACACCTTC CASSLELGGTVYGYTF
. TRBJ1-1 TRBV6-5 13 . TGTGCCAGCGAAGGACAGCTTTACACTGAAGCTTTCTTT CASEGQLYTEAFF
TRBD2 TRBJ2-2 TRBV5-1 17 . TGCGCCAGCAGCTGGGATAGCGGGAGGTTGGAGGCCGGGGAGCTGTTTTTT CASSWDSGRLEAGELFF
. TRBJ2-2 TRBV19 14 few TGTGCCAGTAGTACCCGACAGGATTACGGGGAGCTGTTTTTT CASSTRQDYGELFF
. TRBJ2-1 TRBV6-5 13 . TGTGCCAGCAGTTTGGCGGGATTGGGTGAGCAGTTCTTC CASSLAGLGEQFF
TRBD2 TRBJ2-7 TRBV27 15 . TGTGCCAGCAGTTTATCCGCTAGCGGGAAGTTCGAGCAGTACTTC CASSLSASGKFEQYF
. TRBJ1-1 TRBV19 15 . TGTGCCAGTTTGTTGGGCGCAGCGGGTAACACTGAAGCTTTCTTT CASLLGAAGNTEAFF
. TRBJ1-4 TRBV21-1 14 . TGTGCCAGCAGCGAAACAGGGGTTAGTGAAAAACTGTTTTTT CASSETGVSEKLFF
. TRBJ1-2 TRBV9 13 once TGTGCCAGCAGCGTACAGACAGACTATGGCTACACCTTC CASSVQTDYGYTF
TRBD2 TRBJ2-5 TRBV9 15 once TGTGCCAGCAGCGTAACTAGCGGAGACCAAGAGACCCAGTACTTC CASSVTSGDQETQYF
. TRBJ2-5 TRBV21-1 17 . TGTGCCAGCAGCAAAAAAACAATGGGACAAACTCAAGAGACCCAGTACTTC CASSKKTMGQTQETQYF
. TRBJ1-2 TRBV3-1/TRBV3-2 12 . TGTGCCAGCAGCCAAGCCCCAGGCAACTACACCTTC CASSQAPGNYTF
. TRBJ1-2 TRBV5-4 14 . TGTGCCATCTTCGCGGAGCAAGACAACTATGGCTACACCTTC CAIFAEQDNYGYTF
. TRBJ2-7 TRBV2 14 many TGTGCCAGCAGTGGGTACCAGGTGGTCTACGAGCAGTACTTC CASSGYQVVYEQYF
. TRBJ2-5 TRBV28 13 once TGTGCCAGCAGTTTACCAGCGGAAGAGACCCAGTACTTC CASSLPAEETQYF
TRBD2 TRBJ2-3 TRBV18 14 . TGTGCCAGCTCACCAGGGACCGGGGGGGATACGCAGTATTTT CASSPGTGGDTQYF
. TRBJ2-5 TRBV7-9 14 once TGTGCCAGCAGCTTGTCAGTAGCGGAAGAGACCCAGTACTTC CASSLSVAEETQYF
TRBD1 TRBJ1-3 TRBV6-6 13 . TGTGCCAGCATAACAGGGGATGGAAACACCATATATTTT CASITGDGNTIYF
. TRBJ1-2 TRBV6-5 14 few TGTGCCAGCAGAACAGAACAGGGCTACTATGGCTACACCTTC CASRTEQGYYGYTF
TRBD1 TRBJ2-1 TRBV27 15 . TGTGCCAGCAGACCCGACAGGGGGCAGTTTAATGAGCAGTTCTTC CASRPDRGQFNEQFF
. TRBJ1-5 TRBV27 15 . TGTGCCAGCAGTTTAGAGGGGGATAGGGGTCAGCCCCAGCATTTT CASSLEGDRGQPQHF
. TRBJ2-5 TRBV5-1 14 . TGCGCCAGCAGCGAAACTCGGTACCAAGAGACCCAGTACTTC CASSETRYQETQYF
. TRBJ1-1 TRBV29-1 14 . TGCAGCGTCCTAAATCGGGGGACGAACACTGAAGCTTTCTTT CSVLNRGTNTEAFF